The 25 T cell receptor beta chains reported below all come from one sample, sequenced in a study of T cell responses to AZD1222 COVID-19 vaccine. Profiled with immunoSEQ multiplex PCR; TCRdb holds only in-frame clones, not every one. The repertoire holds approximately 80,000 clones, 70% to 90% seen once, with 5% to 6% in the top ten. Sequences were derived from peripheral blood, sampled on day 0 of AZD1222 vaccination. The receptors derive from an adult in good health.

The genes are TRBV5-1 and TRBJ1-2, with TRBD1 as a possible D gene (5 bases). This CDR3 has 15 amino acids. Germline loops: CDR1 SGHRS, CDR2 YFSETQ. The V end was cut by 3 bases, the J end by 8 bases, with 20 bases between. The CDR3 sequence is CASSSPTEAAGGYTF. CDR3 in DNA: TGCGCCAGCAGCTCCCCGACAGAGGCGGCGGGAGGCTACACCTTC.

The chain recombines TRBV1 with TRBJ2-2. TRBV1 is a pseudogene segment. CDR3 length: 16 residues. The CDR3 DNA reads TGCACCAGCAGCCAAGATCTCCCCCAGAACACCGGGGAGCTGTTTTTT. This gives the protein CTSSQDLPQNTGELFF.

The chain links TRBV19 to TRBJ1-1, with a possible D match to TRBD1 (6 bases). This CDR3 is 13 amino acids long. V shed 7 bases and J shed 8 bases, with 17 bases lying between them. The germline CDR1 and CDR2 sequences are LNHDA and SQIVND (reference sequence). In nucleotides, the CDR3 is TGTGCCAGTACCATTTTAGTGGGGGCGGAAGCTTTCTTT. Its translation: CASTILVGAEAFF.

The rearrangement links TRBV5-1 to TRBJ2-7; D may be TRBD1 or TRBD2 (5 bases each). The CDR3 contains 14 residues. Germline CDR1 reads SGHRS; CDR2 reads YFSETQ. Trimming took off 6 bases at V and 3 bases at J, with 16 bases between the two ends. CDR3 nucleotide sequence: TGCGCCAGCACCCACCCCGGGGCCTACTACGAGCAGTACTTC. As protein: CASTHPGAYYEQYF.

This clone was recorded only once. This chain joins TRBV2 and TRBJ1-2; 8 nucleotides agree with TRBD1. The CDR3 runs to 15 residues. After removal of 4 bases from V and 0 bases from J, the junction contained 4 bases not matched to a gene. Germline V gene data show CDR1 as SNHLY and CDR2 as FYNNEI. The CDR3 region is CASSGDRGPNYGYTF. Here the CDR3 DNA reads TGTGCCAGCAGTGGCGACAGGGGTCCTAACTATGGCTACACCTTC.

The chain couples TRBV5-5 to TRBJ1-4, with D unclear. V lost 4 bases and J lost 6, with 16 bases in between. This CDR3 is 15 amino acids long. Per germline, CDR1 SGHKS and CDR2 YYEKEE (reference sequence). The CDR3 coding sequence is TGTGCCAGCAGCCCCACGTACGGGGTCTATGAAAAACTGTTTTTT. Translated, it gives CASSPTYGVYEKLFF.

The J gene is TRBJ1-1, the V gene TRBV12-3 or TRBV12-4; D remains unclear. CDR3 length: 12 amino acids. Between the trimmed V and J ends, which lost 7 bases and 5 bases, there was a span of 11 bases. CDR3: CASKLLGTEAFF. CDR3 nucleotides: TGTGCCAGCAAACTTCTAGGTACTGAAGCTTTCTTT.

This chain connects TRBV6-6 to TRBJ2-3; 13 nucleotides agree with TRBD2. From germline, CDR1 is MNHNY and CDR2 SVGAGI (reference sequence). This CDR3 comprises 14 residues. Trimming took 7 bases from V and 4 from J; bases not matched to a gene: 2. CDR3: CASIGLAGADTQYF. In nucleotides, the CDR3 is TGTGCCAGCATAGGACTAGCGGGGGCAGATACGCAGTATTTT.

The chain recombines TRBV7-9 with TRBJ1-1; 7 bases match TRBD1. Trimming removed 7 bases from V and 6 bases from J; junction bases left unmatched: 11. The CDR3 has 14 residues. Per the germline V gene, CDR1 is SEHNR and CDR2 is FQNEAQ (reference sequence). DNA for the CDR3: TGTGCCAGCAACCTGGACAGGATCAAGGCTGAAGCTTTCTTT. It encodes CASNLDRIKAEAFF.

The chain has TRBV6-4 and TRBJ1-5; 7 nucleotides match TRBD1. J lost 0 bases, V lost 6 bases, and 5 bases had no gene match. Germline V gene sequence: CDR1 MRHNA, CDR2 SNTAGT. The CDR3 loop spans 15 amino acids. CDR3 amino acids: CASSATGNSNQPQHF. CDR3 nucleotide sequence: TGTGCCAGCAGCGCGACAGGGAATAGCAATCAGCCCCAGCATTTT.

V gene TRBV11-2 combines with J gene TRBJ2-1; D gene unclear. The CDR3 spans 11 residues. From germline, CDR1 is SGHAT and CDR2 FQNNGV. With 1 base removed from V and 14 bases from J, the gap between germline ends came to 9 bases. Here the CDR3 reads CASSLVHAKFF. The CDR3 nucleotides read TGTGCCAGCAGCTTAGTACATGCGAAGTTCTTC.

This clone was recorded only once. The rearrangement uses TRBV4-1 and TRBJ2-7; D is unresolved. Per the germline V gene, CDR1 is MGHRA and CDR2 is YSYEKL. The V gene lost 0 bases and the J gene lost 5 bases, with 14 bases spanning the gap. The CDR3 extends over 15 amino acids. CDR3 coding DNA: TGCGCCAGCAGCCAAGATACTTTGGCACTCAACGAGCAGTACTTC. It is translated as CASSQDTLALNEQYF.

V and J are TRBV6-5 and TRBJ2-3; 7 bases align to TRBD2. After removal of 0 bases from V and 2 bases from J, the junction contained 5 bases not matched to a gene. CDR1 MNHEY and CDR2 SVGAGI come from the germline V gene. The CDR3 contains 16 residues. The CDR3 region has the DNA TGTGCCAGCAGTTACTCGACCGCGGGGGTCACAGATACGCAGTATTTT. This sequence encodes CASSYSTAGVTDTQYF.

The rearrangement joins TRBV5-1 to TRBJ2-7; 8 bases align to TRBD1. Germline V CDR1 and CDR2: SGHRS, YFSETQ. The CDR3 runs to 13 residues. The V gene end was trimmed by 3 bases and the J gene end by 4 bases; junction bases not matched to a gene: 3. In DNA form, the CDR3 reads TGCGCCAGCAGCTCAGGGGGCGGATACGAGCAGTACTTC. Translating gives CASSSGGGYEQYF.

The rearrangement joins TRBV2 to TRBJ1-1; D is uncertain. The CDR3 covers 14 residues. V was shortened by 0 bases and J by 0 bases, with 5 bases between the two germline ends. Per germline, CDR1 SNHLY and CDR2 FYNNEI. CDR3 protein: CASSEASMNTEAFF. In DNA form, the CDR3 reads TGTGCCAGCAGTGAAGCCAGTATGAACACTGAAGCTTTCTTT.

This clone was found once. The chain has TRBV2 and TRBJ1-1; D not resolved. CDR3 length: 10 residues. V was shortened by 8 bases and J by 3 bases, with 4 bases between the two germline ends. CDR1 is SNHLY and CDR2 is FYNNEI in the germline V gene. The DNA for the CDR3 is TGTGCCAGCCGATACACTGAAGCTTTCTTT. Its protein is CASRYTEAFF. Using reference TRBV2 and TRBJ1-1 for the parts outside the CDR3, the full variable domain is EPEVTQTPSHQVTQMGQEVILRCVPISNHLYFYWYRQILGQKVEFLVSFYNNEISEKSEIFDDQFSVERPDGSNFTLKIRSTKLEDSAMYFCASRYTEAFFGQGTRLTVV.

The chain couples TRBV20-1 to TRBJ2-7; D gene uncertain. The CDR3 has 10 residues. Trimming stripped 5 bases from V and 5 bases from J, with 7 bases between. Per the germline V gene, CDR1 is DFQATT and CDR2 is SNEGSKA (reference sequence). The CDR3 DNA follows: TGCAGTGCTCTTGGGAACGAGCAGTACTTC. This translates into CSALGNEQYF.

The chain couples TRBV5-1 to TRBJ1-1, with 9 bases fitting TRBD1. The CDR3 spans 15 residues. Looked up from germline, CDR1 is SGHRS and CDR2 is YFSETQ. V dropped 2 bases and J dropped 5; count of bases not matched to a gene: 7. CDR3 sequence: CASSFLGQGGTEAFF. The DNA for the CDR3 is TGCGCCAGCAGCTTCTTGGGACAGGGAGGAACTGAAGCTTTCTTT.

The rearrangement joins TRBV5-4 to TRBJ1-5; D ambiguous. The CDR3 is 14 amino acids. V was shortened by 3 bases and J by 1 base, with 8 bases between the two germline ends. From germline, CDR1 is SGHNT and CDR2 YYREEE (reference sequence). The CDR3 DNA reads as TGTGCCAGCAGCTCTTTCCCCAGCAATCAGCCCCAGCATTTT. Translated: CASSSFPSNQPQHF.

As DNA, the CDR3 is TGTGCCAGCAGTGCCCACGACGGCGGCTCTGGAAACACCATATATTTT. This sequence encodes CASSAHDGGSGNTIYF. The chain combines TRBV28 with TRBJ1-3; D gene ambiguous. The V and J ends lost 5 bases and 0 bases respectively, with 14 bases between them. Germline V gene sequence: CDR1 MDHEN, CDR2 SYDVKM. The CDR3 is made up of 16 amino acids.

The rearrangement uses TRBV15 and TRBJ1-1; TRBD1 agrees at 11 bases. Germline V gene sequence: CDR1 LNHNV, CDR2 YYDKDF (reference sequence). This CDR3 comprises 15 residues. V trimming: 3 bases; J trimming: 5 bases; junction bases outside the gene matches: 5. The CDR3 DNA sequence: TGTGCCACCAGCAGGGACAGGGGGCTACGGACTGAAGCTTTCTTT. It translates to CATSRDRGLRTEAFF.

Concerning this clone: Distinct nucleotide sequences in the sample also encode this CDR3. The rearrangement uses TRBV29-1 and TRBJ1-5; D unclear. From germline, CDR1 is SQVTM and CDR2 ANQGSEA. V dropped 4 bases and J dropped 0 bases, with 10 bases sitting between them. The CDR3 is 14 amino acids. In nucleotides, the CDR3 is TGCAGCGTTGTCGAGGGTAATAGCAATCAGCCCCAGCATTTT. Protein: CSVVEGNSNQPQHF.

The rearrangement uses TRBV10-3 and TRBJ1-3, with D uncertain. The germline V and J ends were trimmed by 6 bases and 0 bases, with 15 bases remaining between them. Looked up from germline, CDR1 is ENHRY and CDR2 is SYGVKD. CDR3 size: 16 residues. The CDR3 DNA sequence: TGTGCCATCAGAGACCCCGGCTCGACCTCTGGAAACACCATATATTTT. This sequence encodes CAIRDPGSTSGNTIYF.

This sequence joins TRBV9 and TRBJ2-7; the D is unclear. The CDR3 is 13 residues long. Per the germline V gene, CDR1 is SGDLS and CDR2 is YYNGEE. Trimming took off 0 bases at V and 4 bases at J, with 8 bases between the two ends. The CDR3 nucleotides are TGTGCCAGCAGCGTAGGATCGGTATACGAGCAGTACTTC. This codes for CASSVGSVYEQYF.

The V gene is TRBV9, the J gene TRBJ1-6; D might be TRBD1 (5 bases). The germline CDR1 and CDR2 sequences are SGDLS and YYNGEE. Trimming pared 4 bases from V and 4 bases from J, leaving 15 bases between. There are 16 residues in the CDR3. The DNA of the CDR3 is TGTGCCAGCAGCAAAGACAGACACCCTTATAATTCACCCCTCCACTTT. Translated: CASSKDRHPYNSPLHF.